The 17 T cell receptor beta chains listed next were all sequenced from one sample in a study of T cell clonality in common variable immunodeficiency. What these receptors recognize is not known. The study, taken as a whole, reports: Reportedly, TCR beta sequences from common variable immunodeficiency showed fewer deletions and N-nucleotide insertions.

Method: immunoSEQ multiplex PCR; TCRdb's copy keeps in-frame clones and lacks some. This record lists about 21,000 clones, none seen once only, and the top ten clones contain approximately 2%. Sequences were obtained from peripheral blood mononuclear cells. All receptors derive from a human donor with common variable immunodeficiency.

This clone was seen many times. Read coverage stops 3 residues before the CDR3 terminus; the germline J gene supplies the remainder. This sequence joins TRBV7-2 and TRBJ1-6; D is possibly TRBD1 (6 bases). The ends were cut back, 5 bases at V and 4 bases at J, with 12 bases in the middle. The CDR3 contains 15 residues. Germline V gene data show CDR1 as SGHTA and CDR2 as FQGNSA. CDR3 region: CASSPQGPYNSPLHF. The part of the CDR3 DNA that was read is TGTGCCAGCAGCCCGCAGGGGCCTTATAATTCACCC.

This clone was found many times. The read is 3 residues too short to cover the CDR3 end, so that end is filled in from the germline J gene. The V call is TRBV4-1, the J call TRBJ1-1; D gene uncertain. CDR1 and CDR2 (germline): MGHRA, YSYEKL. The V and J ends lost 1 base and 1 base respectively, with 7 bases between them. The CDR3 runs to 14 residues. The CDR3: CASSQVAENTEAFF. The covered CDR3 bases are TGCGCCAGCAGCCAAGTGGCAGAGAACACTGAA.

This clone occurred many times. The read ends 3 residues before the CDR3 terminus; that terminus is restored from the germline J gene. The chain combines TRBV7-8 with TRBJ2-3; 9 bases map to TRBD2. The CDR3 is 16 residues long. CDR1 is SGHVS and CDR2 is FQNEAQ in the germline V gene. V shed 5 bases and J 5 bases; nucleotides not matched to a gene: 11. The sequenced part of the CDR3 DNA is TGTGCCAGCAGCCCTTCAAGGGCTAGCGGGGTAGATACG. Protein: CASSPSRASGVDT. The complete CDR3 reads CASSPSRASGVDTQYF.

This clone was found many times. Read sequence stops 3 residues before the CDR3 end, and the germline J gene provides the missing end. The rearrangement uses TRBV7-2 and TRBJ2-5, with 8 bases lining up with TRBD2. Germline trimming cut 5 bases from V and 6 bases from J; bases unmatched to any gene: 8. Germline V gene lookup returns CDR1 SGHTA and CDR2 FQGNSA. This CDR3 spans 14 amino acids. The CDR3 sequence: CASSPGLAAQTQYF. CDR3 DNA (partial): TGTGCCAGCAGCCCCGGACTAGCAGCACAGACC.

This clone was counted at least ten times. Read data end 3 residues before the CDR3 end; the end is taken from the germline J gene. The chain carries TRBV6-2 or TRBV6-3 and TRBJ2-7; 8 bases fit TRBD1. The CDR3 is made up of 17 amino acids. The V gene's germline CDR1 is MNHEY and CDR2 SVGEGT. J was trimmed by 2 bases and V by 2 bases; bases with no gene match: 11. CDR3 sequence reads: CASSYPPRDRPTYEQYF. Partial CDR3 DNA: TGTGCCAGCAGTTACCCCCCACGGGACAGGCCGACCTACGAG.

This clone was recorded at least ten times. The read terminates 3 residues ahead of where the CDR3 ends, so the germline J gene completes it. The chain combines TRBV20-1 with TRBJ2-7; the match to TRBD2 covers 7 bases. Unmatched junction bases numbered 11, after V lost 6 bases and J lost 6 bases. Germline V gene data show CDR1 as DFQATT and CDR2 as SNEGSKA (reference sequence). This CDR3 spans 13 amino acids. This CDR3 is CSAERGSVLEQYF. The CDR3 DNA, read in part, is TGCAGTGCCGAGCGGGGATCGGTCCTCGAG.

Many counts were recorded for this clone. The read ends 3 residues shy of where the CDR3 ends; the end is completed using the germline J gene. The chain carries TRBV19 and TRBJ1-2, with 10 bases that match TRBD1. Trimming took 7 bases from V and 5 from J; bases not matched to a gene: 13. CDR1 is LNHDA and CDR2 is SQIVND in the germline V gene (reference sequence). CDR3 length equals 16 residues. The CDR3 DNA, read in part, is TGTGCCAGTACCAGGAGAGCCGGGACAGGGGTGTATGGC. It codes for CASTRRAGTGVYG. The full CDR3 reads CASTRRAGTGVYGYTF.

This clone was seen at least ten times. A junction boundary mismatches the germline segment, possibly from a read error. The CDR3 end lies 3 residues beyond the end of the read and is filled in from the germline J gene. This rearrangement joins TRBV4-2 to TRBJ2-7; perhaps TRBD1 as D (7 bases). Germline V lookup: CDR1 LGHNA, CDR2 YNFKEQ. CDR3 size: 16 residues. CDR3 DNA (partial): TGCGCCAGCAGCCAAGTAGTACAGGGGAGGCCCTACGAG. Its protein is CASSQVVQGRPYE. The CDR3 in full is CASSQVVQGRPYEQYF.

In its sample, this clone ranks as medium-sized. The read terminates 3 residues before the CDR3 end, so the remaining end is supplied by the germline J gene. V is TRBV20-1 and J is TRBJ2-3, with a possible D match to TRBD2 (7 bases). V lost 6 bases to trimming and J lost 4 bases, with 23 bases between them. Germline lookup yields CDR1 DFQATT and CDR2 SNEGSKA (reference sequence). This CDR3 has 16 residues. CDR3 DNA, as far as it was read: TGCAGTGCGCCTGGACGAGGGGGGGGGATCGCAGATACG. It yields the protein CSAPGRGGGIADT. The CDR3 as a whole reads CSAPGRGGGIADTQYF.

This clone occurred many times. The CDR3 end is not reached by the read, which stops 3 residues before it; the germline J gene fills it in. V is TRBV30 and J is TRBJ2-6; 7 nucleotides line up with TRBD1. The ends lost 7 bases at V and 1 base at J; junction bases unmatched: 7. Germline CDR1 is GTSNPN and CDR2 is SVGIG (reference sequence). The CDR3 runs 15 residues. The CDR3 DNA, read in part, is TGTGCCTCCGGGACAGACCTTTCTGGGGCCAACGTC. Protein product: CASGTDLSGANV. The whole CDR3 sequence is CASGTDLSGANVLTF.

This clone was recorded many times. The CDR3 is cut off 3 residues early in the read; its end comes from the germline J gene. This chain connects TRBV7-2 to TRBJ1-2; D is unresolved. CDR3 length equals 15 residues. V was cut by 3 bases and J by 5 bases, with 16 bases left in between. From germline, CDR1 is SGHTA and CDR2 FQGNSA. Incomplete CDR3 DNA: TGTGCCAGCAGCTTGAGTATCGGGTTGGGTTATGGC. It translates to CASSLSIGLGYG. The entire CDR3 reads CASSLSIGLGYGYTF. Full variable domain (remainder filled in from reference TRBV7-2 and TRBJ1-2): GAGVSQSPSNKVTEKGKDVELRCDPISGHTALYWYRQSLGQGLEFLIYFQGNSAPDKSGLPSDRFSAERTGGSVSTLTIQRTQQEDSAVYLCASSLSIGLGYGYTFGSGTRLTVV.

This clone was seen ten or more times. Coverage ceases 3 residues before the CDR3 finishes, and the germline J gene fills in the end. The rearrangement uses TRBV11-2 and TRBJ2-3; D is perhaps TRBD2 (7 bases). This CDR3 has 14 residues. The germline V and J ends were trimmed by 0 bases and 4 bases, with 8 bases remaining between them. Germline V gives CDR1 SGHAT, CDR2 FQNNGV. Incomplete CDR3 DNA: TGTGCCAGCAGCTTAGACGGGGGGCCAGATACG. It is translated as CASSLDGGPDT. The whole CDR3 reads CASSLDGGPDTQYF.

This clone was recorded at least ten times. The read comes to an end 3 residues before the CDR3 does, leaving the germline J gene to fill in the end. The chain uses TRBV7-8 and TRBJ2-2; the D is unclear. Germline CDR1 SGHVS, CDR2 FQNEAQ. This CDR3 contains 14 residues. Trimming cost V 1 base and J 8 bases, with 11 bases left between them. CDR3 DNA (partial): TGTGCCAGCAGCTTAGGGGTCCTCGGGGGGGAG. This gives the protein CASSLGVLGGE. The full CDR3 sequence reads CASSLGVLGGELFF.

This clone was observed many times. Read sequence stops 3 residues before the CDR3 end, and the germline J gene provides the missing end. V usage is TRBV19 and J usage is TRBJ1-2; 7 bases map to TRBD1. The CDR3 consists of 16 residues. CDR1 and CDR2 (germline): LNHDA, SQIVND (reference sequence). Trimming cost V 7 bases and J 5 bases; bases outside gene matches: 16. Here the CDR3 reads CASTLNAGTAFYGYTF. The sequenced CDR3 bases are TGTGCCAGTACCCTTAACGCCGGGACAGCTTTTTATGGC.

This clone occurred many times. The CDR3 spells CASTKGRVGTGELFF. CDR3 bases read: TGTGCCAGCACCAAGGGTAGGGTCGGCACCGGGGAG. The chain joins TRBV5-6 to TRBJ2-2; D unclear. Sequencing ends 3 residues short of the CDR3 end; the germline J gene provides the rest. Germline V gene data show CDR1 as SGHDT and CDR2 as YYEEEE. CDR3 length: 15 amino acids. Trimming shortened V by 6 bases and J by 4 bases, and 16 bases separated the two germline ends.

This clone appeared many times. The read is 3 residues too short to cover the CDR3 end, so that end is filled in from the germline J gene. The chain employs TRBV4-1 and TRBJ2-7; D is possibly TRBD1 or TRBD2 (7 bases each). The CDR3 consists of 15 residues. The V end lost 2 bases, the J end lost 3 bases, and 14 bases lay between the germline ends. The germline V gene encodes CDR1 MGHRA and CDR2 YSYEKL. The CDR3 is CASSQRQGGYYEQYF. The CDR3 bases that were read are TGCGCCAGCAGCCAAAGACAGGGAGGGTACTACGAG.

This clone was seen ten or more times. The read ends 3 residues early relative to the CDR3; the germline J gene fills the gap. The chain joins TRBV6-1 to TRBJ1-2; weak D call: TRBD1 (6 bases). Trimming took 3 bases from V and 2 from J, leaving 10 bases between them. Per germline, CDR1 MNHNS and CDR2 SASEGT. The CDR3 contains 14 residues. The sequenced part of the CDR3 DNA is TGTGCCAGCAGTGAGGGGGGGGGCAACTATGGC. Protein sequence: CASSEGGGNYG. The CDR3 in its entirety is CASSEGGGNYGYTF.